Included here is one TCR beta chain sequence, with context. What it binds is unknown. These data are taken from a study of cytotoxic CD8 clonotypes in ibrutinib-treated CLL. Study-level findings and limits: At baseline, clonality was higher than in age-matched healthy donors and correlated with CD8+ counts.

Libraries were prepared by immunoSEQ multiplex PCR; TCRdb keeps only in-frame clonotypes and omits some of them. This table holds 60,000 to 95,000 clones, less than 90% found once. V lost 3 bases to trimming and J lost 4 bases, with 6 bases between them. This CDR3 is built from 12 residues. Germline V gene sequence: CDR1 SNHLY, CDR2 FYNNEI. V and J are TRBV2 and TRBJ2-5; no reliable D call. This specimen consisted of PBMCs, obtained after 24 months of ibrutinib treatment. The origin of this receptor is a human donor with chronic lymphocytic leukemia. The CDR3 protein is CASSDDRETQYF. As DNA, the CDR3 is TGTGCCAGCAGTGATGACCGAGAGACCCAGTACTTC.